These 29 T cell receptor beta chains were sequenced from one sample in a study of shared clonotypes between healthy human individuals. TCRdb's table, derived via immunoSEQ multiplex PCR, lists solely in-frame clones and lacks some. This sample yields about 690,000 clones, of which 80% to 95% are seen a single time; around a third belongs to the top ten. The material sequenced was memory CD8+ T cells from PBMCs. Documented subset: CD45RO+ cells pooled with CCR7-negative TemRA cells. These receptor sequences come from a man between 18 and 35 years old in good health. Some clones in this sample may be carry-over from other donors' samples.

The V call is TRBV9, the J call TRBJ2-5; 9 nucleotides align to TRBD1. The CDR3 spans 16 residues. The V and J ends lost 2 bases and 2 bases, in that order; junction bases with no gene match: 7. Per the germline V gene, CDR1 is SGDLS and CDR2 is YYNGEE. CDR3 sequence reads: CASSVAGDRAQETQYF. The CDR3 DNA is TGTGCCAGCAGCGTTGCCGGGGACAGGGCACAAGAGACCCAGTACTTC.

This clone occurred once. V and J are TRBV7-8 and TRBJ2-1; 11 positions agree with TRBD2. Germline values: CDR1 SGHVS, CDR2 FQNEAQ. Trimming at V came to 3 bases and at J to 4 bases, leaving 14 bases not matched to a gene. This CDR3 comprises 19 residues. CDR3 in DNA: TGTGCCAGCAGCTTTCGGTATCCTTCGGGACTAGCGGAATACAATGAGCAGTTCTTC. Protein: CASSFRYPSGLAEYNEQFF.

The chain couples TRBV5-1 to TRBJ1-2; unclear D gene. CDR1 and CDR2 from the germline V gene are SGHRS and YFSETQ. Trimming took off 4 bases at V and 2 bases at J, with 6 bases between the two ends. CDR3 length: 12 residues. In DNA form, the CDR3 reads TGCGCCAGCAGCACGGCGAACTATGGCTACACCTTC. The encoded protein is CASSTANYGYTF.

A few counts support this clone. This rearrangement joins TRBV7-9 to TRBJ1-2; D possibly corresponds to TRBD1 (5 bases). CDR3 length: 11 residues. Trimming pared 5 bases from V and 5 bases from J, leaving 6 bases between. Germline-derived CDR1 and CDR2 are SEHNR and FQNEAQ (reference sequence). The chain's CDR3 is CASSGGYGYTF. The CDR3 DNA is TGTGCCAGCAGCGGGGGGTATGGCTACACCTTC.

This sequence joins TRBV21-1 and TRBJ2-7; TRBD1 is the table's D call, not checked against the DNA. TRBV21-1 is a pseudogene segment. This CDR3 has 19 residues. The CDR3 here is CASSKGQGGNGPDSGEQYF. DNA for the CDR3: TGTGCCAGCAGCAAAGGACAGGGGGGAAATGGGCCGGATTCGGGAGAGCAGTACTTC.

The gene calls are TRBV4-3 and TRBJ2-1; D is ambiguous. Trimming removed 1 base from V and 2 bases from J, with 15 bases in between. Germline CDR1 LGHNA, CDR2 YSLEER. This CDR3 is 17 amino acids long. The CDR3 is CASSQGPDGWAYNEQFF. CDR3 DNA: TGCGCCAGCAGCCAAGGGCCGGACGGATGGGCCTACAATGAGCAGTTCTTC.

The chain employs TRBV10-3 and TRBJ2-7; 8 bases are shared with TRBD1. The CDR3 has 14 amino acids. V shed 6 bases, J shed 3 bases, and the junction held 7 bases outside the gene matches. In germline, CDR1 is ENHRY, CDR2 SYGVKD. CDR3 amino acids: CAISPGGYLYEQYF. The CDR3 bases are TGTGCCATCAGCCCAGGGGGCTACCTCTACGAGCAGTACTTC.

The DNA for the CDR3 is TGTGCCAGCAGCCGTTTGATTAACACCGGGGAGCTGTTTTTT. It yields the protein CASSRLINTGELFF. The chain uses TRBV14 and TRBJ2-2; D unresolved. The length of the CDR3 is 14 residues. The V end lost 4 bases, the J end lost 2 bases, and 8 bases lay between the germline ends. From germline, CDR1 is SGHDN and CDR2 FVKESK.

This clone was seen once. This chain links TRBV6-5 with TRBJ1-3; D call uncertain. The CDR3 length is 11 residues. Trimming pared 10 bases from V and 4 bases from J, leaving 8 bases between. Germline V gene sequence: CDR1 MNHEY, CDR2 SVGAGI. The CDR3 DNA reads TGTGCCACCTCCTTGGGAAACACCATATATTTT. Protein: CATSLGNTIYF.

This chain links TRBV29-1 with TRBJ2-7, with D uncertain. CDR1 is SQVTM and CDR2 is ANQGSEA in the germline V gene. V gave up 3 bases and J gave up 1 base, with 10 bases separating them. This CDR3 is 13 amino acids long. The CDR3 nucleotides read TGCAGCGTTGAGTGGGAAGGATCCTACGAGCAGTACTTC. Translation: CSVEWEGSYEQYF.

The chain carries TRBV5-1 and TRBJ2-5, with TRBD2 matching 10 bases. This CDR3 is built from 18 residues. Germline CDR1 reads SGHRS; CDR2 reads YFSETQ. Unmatched junction bases numbered 12, after V lost 0 bases and J lost 4 bases. CDR3 loop: CASSLDRIASGSGETQYF. CDR3 nucleotides: TGCGCCAGCAGCTTGGATCGAATAGCTAGCGGGAGCGGAGAGACCCAGTACTTC.

The chain is built from TRBV7-9 and TRBJ2-7; 7 positions match TRBD1. Germline V gene data show CDR1 as SEHNR and CDR2 as FQNEAQ (reference sequence). The CDR3 is 14 residues long. V lost 4 bases, J lost 4 bases, and 7 bases stayed unmatched. The CDR3 loop reads CASSSSGTVYEQYF. The DNA for the CDR3 is TGTGCCAGCAGCTCCTCCGGGACAGTTTACGAGCAGTACTTC.

The V and J genes are TRBV9 and TRBJ2-1; the match to TRBD2 covers 7 bases. The germline V gene has CDR1 SGDLS and CDR2 YYNGEE. This CDR3 spans 16 amino acids. With V trimmed by 3 bases and J by 4 bases, 10 bases remained unmatched. This CDR3 is CASSGPGTGGYNEQFF. The CDR3 DNA follows: TGTGCCAGCAGCGGGCCCGGGACGGGAGGATACAATGAGCAGTTCTTC.

The rearrangement links TRBV6-5 to TRBJ2-5; D may be TRBD1 (6 bases). Germline V CDR1 and CDR2: MNHEY, SVGAGI. The CDR3 is made up of 14 amino acids. The V gene lost 6 bases and the J gene lost 4 bases, with 15 bases spanning the gap. The DNA of the CDR3 is TGTGCCAGCAGACCCGGACAGTTGAGAGAGACCCAGTACTTC. Amino acid sequence: CASRPGQLRETQYF.

The chain uses TRBV27 and TRBJ1-4; tentative D call: TRBD1 (5 bases). The CDR3 is 11 amino acids. The ends were cut back, 7 bases at V and 7 bases at J, with 7 bases in the middle. Per the germline V gene, CDR1 is MNHEY and CDR2 is SMNVEV (reference sequence). DNA of the CDR3: TGTGCCAGCATGGGGGGTGAAAAACTGTTTTTT. Protein sequence: CASMGGEKLFF.

The chain carries TRBV27 and TRBJ2-7, with 9 bases aligning to TRBD2. This CDR3 is 15 amino acids long. The V gene's germline CDR1 is MNHEY and CDR2 SMNVEV (reference sequence). V lost 2 bases to trimming and J lost 1 base; unmatched junction nucleotides: 3. This CDR3 is CASSLKAGGSYEQYF. In DNA, the CDR3 is TGTGCCAGCAGTTTAAAGGCGGGAGGGTCCTACGAGCAGTACTTC.

V and J are TRBV9 and TRBJ1-5, with unresolved D. Per the germline V gene, CDR1 is SGDLS and CDR2 is YYNGEE. V lost 0 bases, J lost 2 bases, and 3 bases lay in between. The CDR3 has 13 residues. The CDR3 DNA is TGTGCCAGCAGCGTAGCGGGCAATCAGCCCCAGCATTTT. Protein: CASSVAGNQPQHF. Supplemented by reference TRBV9 and TRBJ1-5, the full variable domain reads DSGVTQTPKHLITATGQRVTLRCSPRSGDLSVYWYQQSLDQGLQFLIQYYNGEERAKGNILERFSAQQFPDLHSELNLSSLELGDSALYFCASSVAGNQPQHFGDGTRLSIL.

The chain couples TRBV15 to TRBJ2-7, with unresolved D. CDR3 length equals 14 residues. Between the trimmed V and J ends, which lost 0 bases and 3 bases, there was a span of 9 bases. Germline CDR1 reads LNHNV; CDR2 reads YYDKDF (reference sequence). CDR3 coding DNA: TGTGCCACCAGCAGAGATGACACGAACTACGAGCAGTACTTC. Translation: CATSRDDTNYEQYF.

V is TRBV27 and J is TRBJ2-3; no definite D call. Trimming stripped 3 bases from V and 4 bases from J, with 17 bases between. Germline V gene lookup returns CDR1 MNHEY and CDR2 SMNVEV (reference sequence). CDR3 length equals 16 residues. Here the CDR3 DNA reads TGTGCCAGCAGTTTGGGGTCACGGGCTTCATCAGATACGCAGTATTTT. Residues: CASSLGSRASSDTQYF.

The chain joins TRBV10-2 to TRBJ2-7; D is unclear. Germline V CDR1 and CDR2: WSHSY, SAAADI. V dropped 3 bases and J dropped 2 bases, with 14 bases sitting between them. The length of the CDR3 is 15 residues. The CDR3 is CASSDVANPTYEQYF. CDR3 nucleotide sequence: TGCGCCAGCAGTGATGTGGCTAACCCAACCTACGAGCAGTACTTC.

The chain is built from TRBV7-9 and TRBJ1-1; D is unresolved. Trimming stripped 1 base from V and 11 bases from J, with 11 bases between. The germline gives CDR1 SEHNR, CDR2 FQNEAQ (reference sequence). CDR3 length equals 12 residues. As DNA, the CDR3 is TGTGCCAGCAGCTTAGACTTCCGGTCGGCTTTCTTT. Amino acid sequence: CASSLDFRSAFF.

The chain combines TRBV5-1 with TRBJ1-1, with TRBD1 identical over 9 bases. Trimming removed 6 bases from V and 0 bases from J; junction bases left unmatched: 6. The CDR3 extends over 15 amino acids. Germline V gene data show CDR1 as SGHRS and CDR2 as YFSETQ. The DNA for the CDR3 is TGCGCCAGCAACACAGGACAGGGGCTGAACACTGAAGCTTTCTTT. Translating it yields CASNTGQGLNTEAFF.

The rearrangement uses TRBV4-1 and TRBJ1-1; no firm D call. This CDR3 region has 15 residues. The V gene lost 2 bases and the J gene lost 1 base, with 11 bases spanning the gap. Germline V gene data show CDR1 as MGHRA and CDR2 as YSYEKL. The CDR3: CASSQKSSGNTEAFF. CDR3 DNA: TGCGCCAGCAGCCAAAAAAGCTCCGGGAACACTGAAGCTTTCTTT.

This chain joins TRBV6-6 and TRBJ2-7; 11 bases match TRBD1. The CDR3 totals 14 residues. Germline CDR1 and CDR2: MNHNY and SVGAGI (reference sequence). Trimming at V came to 6 bases and at J to 6 bases, leaving 7 bases not matched to a gene. The chain's CDR3 is CASSLGTGGTEQYF. CDR3 nucleotides: TGTGCCAGCAGCCTAGGGACAGGGGGTACCGAGCAGTACTTC.

The genes are TRBV19 and TRBJ1-1, with 7 bases matching TRBD1. Germline loops: CDR1 LNHDA, CDR2 SQIVND (reference sequence). The CDR3 consists of 14 residues. Trimming took 8 bases from V and 4 from J; bases not matched to a gene: 10. CDR3 nucleotide sequence: TGTGCCAGTTTGGGGGACAGAGGGGTCACTGAAGCTTTCTTT. Protein sequence: CASLGDRGVTEAFF. Full variable domain (missing parts from reference TRBV19 and TRBJ1-1): DGGITQSPKYLFRKEGQNVTLSCEQNLNHDAMYWYRQDPGQGLRLIYYSQIVNDFQKGDIAEGYSVSREKKESFPLTVTSAQKNPTAFYLCASLGDRGVTEAFFGQGTRLTVV.

V is TRBV15 and J is TRBJ1-5; maybe TRBD1 (6 bases). The CDR3 consists of 15 residues. Germline V gene sequence: CDR1 LNHNV, CDR2 YYDKDF (reference sequence). The V and J ends lost 0 bases and 7 bases respectively, with 13 bases between them. CDR3 nucleotide sequence: TGTGCCACCAGCAGAGAAATGGGGGCAGGGCAGCCCCAGCATTTT. Its translation: CATSREMGAGQPQHF.

The chain recombines TRBV27 with TRBJ1-1; 7 bases map to TRBD1. With V trimmed by 1 base and J by 4 bases, 3 bases remained unmatched. The CDR3 contains 14 residues. Germline V CDR1 and CDR2: MNHEY, SMNVEV (reference sequence). The CDR3 reads CASSLWQGGTEAFF. The CDR3 DNA sequence: TGTGCCAGCAGTTTATGGCAGGGGGGCACTGAAGCTTTCTTT.

This clone was counted a few times. This chain uses TRBV7-9 with TRBJ1-5; D is ambiguous. This CDR3 has 13 residues. Germline V gene data show CDR1 as SEHNR and CDR2 as FQNEAQ (reference sequence). The V end lost 2 bases, the J end lost 0 bases, and 2 bases lay between the germline ends. In DNA, the CDR3 is TGTGCCAGCAGCTTAAGTAGCAATCAGCCCCAGCATTTT. This gives the protein CASSLSSNQPQHF.

V gene TRBV15 combines with J gene TRBJ2-2; TRBD1 agrees at 7 bases. The CDR3 length is 16 residues. J gave up 2 bases and V 5 bases, and 8 bases lay outside the gene matches. Germline CDR1 is LNHNV and CDR2 is YYDKDF (reference sequence). In nucleotides, the CDR3 is TGTGCCACCAGCGACCCCAGGGGGTCCAACACCGGGGAGCTGTTTTTT. This gives the protein CATSDPRGSNTGELFF.